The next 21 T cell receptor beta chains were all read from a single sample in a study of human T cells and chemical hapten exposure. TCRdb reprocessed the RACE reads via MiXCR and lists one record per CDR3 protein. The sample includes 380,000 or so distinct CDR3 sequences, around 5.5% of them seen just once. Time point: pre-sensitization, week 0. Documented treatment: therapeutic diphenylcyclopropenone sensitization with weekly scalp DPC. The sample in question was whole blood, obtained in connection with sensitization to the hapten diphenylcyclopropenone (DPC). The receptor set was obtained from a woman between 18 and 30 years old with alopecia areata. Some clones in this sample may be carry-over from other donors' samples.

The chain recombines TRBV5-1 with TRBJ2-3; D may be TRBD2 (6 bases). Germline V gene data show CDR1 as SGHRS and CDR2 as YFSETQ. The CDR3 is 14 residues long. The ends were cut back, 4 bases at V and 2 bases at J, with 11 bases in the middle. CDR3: CASSTGLDTDTQYF. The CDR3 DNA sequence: TGCGCCAGCAGCACGGGACTTGACACAGATACGCAGTATTTT.

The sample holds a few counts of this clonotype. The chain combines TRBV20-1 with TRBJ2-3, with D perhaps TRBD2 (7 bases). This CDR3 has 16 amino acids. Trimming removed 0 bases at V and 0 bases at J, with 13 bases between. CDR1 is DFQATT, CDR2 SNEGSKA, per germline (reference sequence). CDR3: CSAREAAGASTDTQYF. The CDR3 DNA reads TGCAGTGCTAGAGAGGCTGCGGGGGCTAGCACAGATACGCAGTATTTT.

This CDR3 reads CASSLNGGYSPLHF. In nucleotides, the CDR3 is TGTGCCAGCAGTTTAAACGGGGGGTATTCACCCCTCCACTTT. V is TRBV27 and J is TRBJ1-6, with D tentatively TRBD1 (5 bases). Between the trimmed V and J ends, which lost 2 bases and 8 bases, there was a span of 10 bases. The CDR3 has 14 residues. Germline CDR1 MNHEY, CDR2 SMNVEV (reference sequence).

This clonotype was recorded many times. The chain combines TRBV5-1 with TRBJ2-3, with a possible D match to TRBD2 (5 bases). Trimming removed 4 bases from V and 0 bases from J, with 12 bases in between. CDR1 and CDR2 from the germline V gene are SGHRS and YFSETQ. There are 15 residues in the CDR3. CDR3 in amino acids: CASSNSDPSTDTQYF. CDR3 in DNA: TGCGCCAGCAGCAATAGCGACCCTAGCACAGATACGCAGTATTTT. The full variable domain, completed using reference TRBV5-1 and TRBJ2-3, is KAGVTQTPRYLIKTRGQQVTLSCSPISGHRSVSWYQQTPGQGLQFLFEYFSETQRNKGNFPGRFSGRQFSNSRSEMNVSTLELGDSALYLCASSNSDPSTDTQYFGPGTRLTVL.

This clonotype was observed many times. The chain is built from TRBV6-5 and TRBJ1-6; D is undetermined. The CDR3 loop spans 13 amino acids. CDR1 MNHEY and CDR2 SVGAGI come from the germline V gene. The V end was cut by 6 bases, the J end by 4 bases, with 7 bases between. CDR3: CASRTDYNSPLHF. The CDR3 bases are TGTGCCAGCAGGACGGATTATAATTCACCCCTCCACTTT.

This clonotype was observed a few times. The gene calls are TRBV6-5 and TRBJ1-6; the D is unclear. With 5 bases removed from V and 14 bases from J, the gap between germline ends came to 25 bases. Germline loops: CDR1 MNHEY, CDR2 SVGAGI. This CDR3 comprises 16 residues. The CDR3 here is CASSPRTVPGPLALHF. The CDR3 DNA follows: TGTGCCAGCAGTCCACGGACGGTCCCAGGACCTTTGGCCCTCCACTTT.

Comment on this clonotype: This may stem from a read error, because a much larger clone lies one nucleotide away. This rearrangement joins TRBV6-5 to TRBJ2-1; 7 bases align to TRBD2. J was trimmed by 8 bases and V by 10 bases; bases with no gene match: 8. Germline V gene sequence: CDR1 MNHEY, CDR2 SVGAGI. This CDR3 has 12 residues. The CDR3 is CAIKRAGDEQFF. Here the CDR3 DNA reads TGTGCCATCAAACGGGCGGGGGATGAGCAGTTCTTC.

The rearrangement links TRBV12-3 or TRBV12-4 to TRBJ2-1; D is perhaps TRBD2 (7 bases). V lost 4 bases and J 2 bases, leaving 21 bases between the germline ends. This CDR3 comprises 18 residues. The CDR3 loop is CASSSLRGGGRPYNEQFF. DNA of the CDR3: TGTGCCAGCAGTTCCCTAAGAGGGGGGGGTCGGCCCTACAATGAGCAGTTCTTC.

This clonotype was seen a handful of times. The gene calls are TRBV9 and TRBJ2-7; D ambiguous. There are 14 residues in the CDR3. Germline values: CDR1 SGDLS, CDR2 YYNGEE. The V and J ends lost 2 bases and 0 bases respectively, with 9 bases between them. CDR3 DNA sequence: TGTGCCAGCAGCGTTGGCCTTAGCTCCTACGAGCAGTACTTC. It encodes CASSVGLSSYEQYF.

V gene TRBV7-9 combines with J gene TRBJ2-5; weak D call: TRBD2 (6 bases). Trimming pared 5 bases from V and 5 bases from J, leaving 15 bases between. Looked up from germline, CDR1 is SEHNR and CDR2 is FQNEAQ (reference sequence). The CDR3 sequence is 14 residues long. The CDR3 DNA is TGTGCCAGCAGCCCGTCCCCAGGGAGGGAGACCCAGTACTTC. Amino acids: CASSPSPGRETQYF.

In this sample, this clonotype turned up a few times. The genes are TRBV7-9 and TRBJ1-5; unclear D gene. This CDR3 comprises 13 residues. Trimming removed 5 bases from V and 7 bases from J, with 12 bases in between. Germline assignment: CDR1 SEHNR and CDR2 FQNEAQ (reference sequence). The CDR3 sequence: CASSGRTGQPQHF. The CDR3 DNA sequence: TGTGCCAGCAGCGGACGGACGGGACAGCCCCAGCATTTT.

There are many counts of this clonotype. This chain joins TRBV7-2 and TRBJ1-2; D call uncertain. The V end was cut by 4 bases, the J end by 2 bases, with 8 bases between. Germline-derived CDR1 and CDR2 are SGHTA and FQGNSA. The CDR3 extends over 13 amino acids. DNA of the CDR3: TGTGCCAGCAGCTCCAGATGGAACTATGGCTACACCTTC. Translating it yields CASSSRWNYGYTF.

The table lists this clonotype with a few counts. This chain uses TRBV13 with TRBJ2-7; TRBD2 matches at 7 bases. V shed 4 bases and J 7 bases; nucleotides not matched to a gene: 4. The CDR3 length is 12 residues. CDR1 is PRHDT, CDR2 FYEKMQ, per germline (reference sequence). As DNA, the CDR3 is TGTGCCAGCAGCTCCGGGGGGAGAGAGCAGTACTTC. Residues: CASSSGGREQYF. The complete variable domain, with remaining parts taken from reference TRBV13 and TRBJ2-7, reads AAGVIQSPRHLIKEKRETATLKCYPIPRHDTVYWYQQGPGQDPQFLISFYEKMQSDKGSIPDRFSAQQFSDYHSELNMSSLELGDSALYFCASSSGGREQYFGPGTRLTVT.

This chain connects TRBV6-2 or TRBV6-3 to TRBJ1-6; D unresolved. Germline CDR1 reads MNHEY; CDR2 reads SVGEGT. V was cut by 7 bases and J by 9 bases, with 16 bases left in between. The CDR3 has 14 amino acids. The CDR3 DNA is TGTGCCAGCAAGCAAGGGAAAAATGTTTCACCCCTCCACTTT. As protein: CASKQGKNVSPLHF.

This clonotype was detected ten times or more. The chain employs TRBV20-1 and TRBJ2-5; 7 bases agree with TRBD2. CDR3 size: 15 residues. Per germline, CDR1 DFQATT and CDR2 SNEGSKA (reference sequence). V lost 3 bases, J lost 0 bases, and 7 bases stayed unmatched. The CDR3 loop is CSARSPSGHQETQYF. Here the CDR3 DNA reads TGCAGTGCTAGGAGCCCTAGCGGACACCAAGAGACCCAGTACTTC.

The CDR3 spells CASSQALHSGEQFF. The CDR3 DNA reads as TGCGCCAGCAGCCAAGCCCTCCATAGCGGTGAGCAGTTCTTC. This chain uses TRBV4-3 with TRBJ2-1, with D tentatively TRBD2 (6 bases). V shed 1 base and J shed 9 bases, with 13 bases lying between them. From germline, CDR1 is LGHNA and CDR2 YSLEER. This CDR3 region has 14 residues.

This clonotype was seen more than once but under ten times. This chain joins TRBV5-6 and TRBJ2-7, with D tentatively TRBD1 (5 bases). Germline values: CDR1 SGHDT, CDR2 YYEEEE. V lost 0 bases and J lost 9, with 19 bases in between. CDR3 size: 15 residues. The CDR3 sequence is CASSLAGRQGIVQYF. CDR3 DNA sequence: TGTGCCAGCAGCTTGGCCGGCCGGCAGGGTATTGTGCAGTACTTC.

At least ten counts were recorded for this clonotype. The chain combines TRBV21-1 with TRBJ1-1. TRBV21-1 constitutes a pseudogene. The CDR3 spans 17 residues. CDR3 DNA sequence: TGTGCCAGCAGTCCCGCGGCCAGGGTTGGGTTACTTGGTGAAGCTTTCTTT. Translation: CASSPAARVGLLGEAFF.

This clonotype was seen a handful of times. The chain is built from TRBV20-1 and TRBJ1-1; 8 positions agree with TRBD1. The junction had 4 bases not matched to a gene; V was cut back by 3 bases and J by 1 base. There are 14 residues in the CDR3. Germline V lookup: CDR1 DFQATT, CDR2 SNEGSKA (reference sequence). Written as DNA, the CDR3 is TGCAGTGCTAGTAACAGGGGGGAGAACACTGAAGCTTTCTTT. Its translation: CSASNRGENTEAFF.

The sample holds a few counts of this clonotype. CDR3 amino acids: CASSLRTGGVTEAFF. The CDR3 bases are TGTGCCAGCAGCCTACGGACAGGGGGCGTTACTGAAGCTTTCTTT. The rearrangement links TRBV5-8 to TRBJ1-1; 11 nucleotides agree with TRBD1. Germline assignment: CDR1 SGHTS and CDR2 YDEGEE. V was clipped by 4 bases and J by 5 bases; unmatched bases: 7. CDR3 length: 15 residues.

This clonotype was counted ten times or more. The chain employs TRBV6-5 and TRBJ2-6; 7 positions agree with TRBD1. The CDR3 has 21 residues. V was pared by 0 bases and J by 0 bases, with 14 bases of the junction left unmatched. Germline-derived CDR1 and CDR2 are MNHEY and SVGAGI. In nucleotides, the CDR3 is TGTGCCAGCAGTTACTCGACGACAGGGCCCCGATTTTCCTCTGGGGCCAACGTCCTGACTTTC. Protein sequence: CASSYSTTGPRFSSGANVLTF.